This note documents a single TCR beta chain sequence. The V gene lost 0 bases and the J gene lost 2 bases, with 12 bases spanning the gap. The CDR3 consists of 17 residues. Germline CDR1 and CDR2: SGHRS and YFSETQ. The sample comes from a study of T cell responses to AZD1222 COVID-19 vaccine. Background on the study: Pooled together were second doses at about 4 or about 12 weeks.

This table comes from immunoSEQ multiplex PCR, and its TCRdb copy is limited to in-frame clones, with some not included. The sample has roughly 140,000 clones; around nine tenths are singletons. The sequence was collected from an adult in good health. The source was peripheral blood, collected on day 0 of AZD1222 vaccination. The chain combines TRBV5-1 with TRBJ1-6, with D perhaps matching TRBD1 (5 bases). Here the CDR3 DNA reads TGCGCCAGCAGCTTGGCGTTGGGACTGCCCTATAATTCACCCCTCCACTTT. It specifies CASSLALGLPYNSPLHF.